This TCR beta chain comes out of a study of T-cell memory formation after mild COVID-19 (dated by TCRdb to 2020 to 2022). Notes on the research overall: TCR sequence clusters from the two donors were found to be largely donor specific. The cohort was made up of two young adult volunteers, one female and one male, who were previously healthy. In two donors, T-cell clones that expanded and contracted after mild COVID-19 were tracked by sequencing TCRalpha and TCRbeta repertoires over time.

V lost 4 bases and J lost 2 bases, and the count of bases not matched to a germline gene is 9. The CDR3 numbers 18 residues from cysteine through phenylalanine. Kept here is only the CDR3 DNA, which spans 54 bases and is read in frame from base 1. Based on the germline V gene, the CDR1 and CDR2 sequences are LGHNA and YNFKEQ. PBMCs were isolated by Ficoll-Paque density gradient centrifugation. TCRdb shows the sequencer as Illumina NovaSeq 6000. cDNA libraries for TCRalpha and TCRbeta were prepared by 5'RACE using constant-segment primers, with sample barcodes and unique molecular identifiers added. RNA was extracted from every sample with Trizol reagent. Libraries were amplified in two PCR steps, with a second sample barcode and Illumina TruSeq adapters added in the second step. The libraries were sequenced on an Illumina NovaSeq using 2 x 150 bp paired-end reads. The study's own analysis went as follows. With migec v1.2.7, reads were demultiplexed and then collapsed into UMI-guided consensus sequences. Using mixcr v2.1.11, UMI consensuses were aligned to TRA and TRB V and J templates and then assembled into clonotypes. Expanded or contracted clonotypes were those called significant by both edgeR and NoisET, with noise models trained on biological replicates. For edgeR calls, a false discovery rate-adjusted p below 0.01 and a log2 fold-change threshold of 1 were applied. As an exploratory analysis of dynamics, PCA with hierarchical clustering was applied to max-normalized trajectories of the 1000 most abundant clonotypes. Separately sequenced CD4+ and CD8+ repertoires were used to assign the CD4 or CD8 phenotype of responding clones. The raw public data were reprocessed by TCRdb itself: fastp quality trimming at Q25, MiXCR clonotype calling, in-frame beta chains only. Each entry is one CDR3 protein sequence, shown with its most common DNA and genes. None of the V and J calls come from the authors' own analysis; TCRdb made them. The sample has roughly 130,000 distinct CDR3 sequences on record, 16% of them singletons. The biggest ten clones account for 14% of the sample.

Ten or more counts support this clonotype. The specificity of this receptor is unknown. No clone much larger than this one lies a single base away; base qualities are absent. Study-level results and caveats: SARS-CoV-2 specificity was not confirmed for the second-wave clones peaking on day 37. Only two mild cases were covered in the study, and larger cohorts including severe cases with pre-infection samples were considered necessary. From day 15 to 85, contracting clones showed balanced CD4/CD8 phenotypes, whereas a second wave of clones that expanded from day 15 to 37 leaned towards CD4+. Contracting CD4+ clones were located mainly in the CM and EM memory subsets, whereas CD8+ clones were found to be enriched in EMRA. Some responding clones were detected in pre-infection memory, suggesting pre-existing cross-reactive memory T cells joined the SARS-CoV-2 response.

Input material: PBMCs or a T cell subset sorted from them (not recorded which). The V gene is TRBV4-2 and the J gene is TRBJ2-7, with 15 bases aligning to TRBD2. The clonotype was recovered from an adult woman who had mild COVID-19 (a few samples of this study predate the infection). The sample titles of this study are shuffled in the database, so cell type and time point are left out; the donor was told from shared clones. For the CDR3, the sequence is CASSPTTGTSGGTYEQYF. The nucleotide sequence is TGTGCCAGCAGCCCTACCACCGGGACTAGCGGGGGGACCTACGAGCAGTACTTC.